Listed here is a single TCR beta chain. In the authors' workflow: Scientists estimated how many nucleated cells there were by amplifying reference gene primers. Sequencing was performed with immunoSEQ multiplex PCR; in TCRdb, only in-frame clones are kept and a portion is missing. V and J calls and clone size are given by that table; D and trimming were obtained from the DNA. The table includes 350,000 or so clones, roughly 90% detected once. The sample is drawn from a study of blood T cell repertoires in COVID-19. Background on the study: In each case, the material was cDNA or gDNA derived from T cells, B-cell-depleted T cells, or PBMCs.

Clinical history reported by participants formed the basis on which cohorts were assigned. A case of COVID-19 had been met by exposed participants within 2 weeks before study entry. Germline assignment: CDR1 SGHRS and CDR2 YFSETQ. This CDR3 spans 16 amino acids. Germline trimming cut 4 bases from V and 5 bases from J; bases unmatched to any gene: 10. The sequencing sample was made of PBMCs or T cells enriched from blood (not recorded which). This chain connects TRBV5-1 to TRBJ2-1; 9 bases align to TRBD2. The sequence was obtained from a woman between 25 and 40 years old who had been exposed to COVID-19. Written as DNA, the CDR3 is TGCGCCAGCAGCGGGGCCCCGGCTAGCGGGAACAATGAGCAGTTCTTC. Translating it yields CASSGAPASGNNEQFF. The whole variable domain, remainder taken from reference TRBV5-1 and TRBJ2-1, is KAGVTQTPRYLIKTRGQQVTLSCSPISGHRSVSWYQQTPGQGLQFLFEYFSETQRNKGNFPGRFSGRQFSNSRSEMNVSTLELGDSALYLCASSGAPASGNNEQFFGPGTRLTVL.